The rows below give T cell receptor beta chains drawn from one sample of a study of metastatic and nonmetastatic thyroid tumors. MiXCR was used by TCRdb to re-call the PCR reads. This table holds around 4,600 clones, roughly 32% found once. Sequenced sample: adjacent normal tissue. The receptors shown here come from a female donor with papillary thyroid cancer or a benign thyroid nodule (not recorded which). Some clones in this sample may be carry-over from other donors' samples. Each CDR3 is given with its conserved first and last residue. The D gene is left open where the match is weak. Some rows mark clone size as missing; the rest say once, few, many or name a class of expanded clone.

v_call	clone_size	d_call	j_call	cdr3_nt	cdr3_aa
TRBV6-2/TRBV6-3	few	.	TRBJ1-3	TGTGCCAGCATGATGGGCTCTGGAAACACCATATATTTT	CASMMGSGNTIYF
TRBV2	few	.	TRBJ2-3	TGTGCCAGCAGTGAAACAGGGTCCTCCACAGATACGCAGTATTTT	CASSETGSSTDTQYF
TRBV27	few	.	TRBJ1-1	TGTGCCAGCAGCACAATAAGAGAATTGAACACTGAAGCTTTCTTT	CASSTIRELNTEAFF
TRBV5-1	.	.	TRBJ2-4	TGCGCCAGCAGCTCTGACAAATCCAAAAACATCCAGTACTTC	CASSSDKSKNIQYF
TRBV7-3	.	.	TRBJ1-1	TGTGCCAGCAGCTTATCATCGAACACTGAAGCTTTCTTT	CASSLSSNTEAFF
TRBV28	few	TRBD1	TRBJ1-4	TGTGCCAGCAGCCTAGGACAGGGTGCTAATGAAAAACTGTTTTTT	CASSLGQGANEKLFF
TRBV5-5	.	.	TRBJ1-5	TGTGCCAGCAGCTTGTGGGGCGAAGGGAATCAGCCCCAGCATTTT	CASSLWGEGNQPQHF
TRBV6-1	few	.	TRBJ2-7	TGTGCCAGCAGAACGACGATTCGGGGTACCAATGAGCAGTACTTC	CASRTTIRGTNEQYF
TRBV19	.	.	TRBJ2-2	TGTGCCAGTAGTCCCGGCGGAGGTCACGGGGAGCTGTTTTTT	CASSPGGGHGELFF
TRBV6-5	few	.	TRBJ2-7	TGTGCCAGCAGGTCCAGTCAATTTCCAGGGAGGCGGTTGTACGAGCAGTACTTC	CASRSSQFPGRRLYEQYF
TRBV7-9	.	.	TRBJ2-1	TGTGCCAGCAGCCGCGGGGACAATGAGCAGTTCTTC	CASSRGDNEQFF